The entry that follows covers one TCR beta chain sequence. Its cognate antigen is unknown. A single base separates this from a much larger clone, so it may be a read error. The sample comes from a study of T cells in Graves' hyperthyroidism and ophthalmopathy. Study results and caveats: Most thyroid clonotypes expanded above 0.001 appeared in blood too.

Across 18 months, stable Graves' hyperthyroidism was marked by no progression to ophthalmopathy. Diagnosing involved the use of clinical symptoms, serum thyroxine and TRAb, thyroid ultrasound and orbital computed tomography. The authors obtained PBMCs from 10 ml of fresh peripheral blood. TCR beta CDR3 regions were amplified from RNA transcripts. Primed by the HTBI set, a first-round RT-PCR was run on the TCR CDR3. TCRdb analysed the multiplex PCR reads with MiXCR anew, one entry per CDR3 protein. The table has 300,000 or so distinct CDR3 sequences, 21% seen once. The CDR3 loop spans 14 amino acids. Germline lookup yields CDR1 MNHNS and CDR2 SASEGT.

The TCR was taken from a woman between 50 and 59 years old with Graves' hyperthyroidism. This chain connects TRBV6-1 to TRBJ2-2; 7 positions agree with TRBD1. The sample consisted of blood. The CDR3 nucleotides read TGTGCCAGCAGACCGGACAGGCCCACCGGGGAGCTGGTTTTT. It translates to CASRPDRPTGELVF.